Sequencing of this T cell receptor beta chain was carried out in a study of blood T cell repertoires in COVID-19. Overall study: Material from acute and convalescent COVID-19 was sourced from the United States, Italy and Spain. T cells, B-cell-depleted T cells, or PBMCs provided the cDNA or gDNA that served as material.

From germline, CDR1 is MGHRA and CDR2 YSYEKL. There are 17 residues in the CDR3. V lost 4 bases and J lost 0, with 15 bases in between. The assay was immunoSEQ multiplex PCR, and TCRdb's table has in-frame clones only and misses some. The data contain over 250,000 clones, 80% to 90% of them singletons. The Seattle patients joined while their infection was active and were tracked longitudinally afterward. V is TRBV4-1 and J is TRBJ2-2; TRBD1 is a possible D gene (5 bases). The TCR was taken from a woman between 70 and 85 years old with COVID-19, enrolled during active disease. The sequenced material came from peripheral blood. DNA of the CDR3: TGCGCCAGCAGCCCGACCAGGGATTCCGCGAACACCGGGGAGCTGTTTTTT. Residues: CASSPTRDSANTGELFF.